These T cell receptor beta chains were read from a single sample in a study of cytomegalovirus exposure and HLA in healthy donors. Assay used: immunoSEQ multiplex PCR; TCRdb lists only in-frame clones, some missing. This sample has under 250,000 clones; around four fifths occur once, and the top ten carry around 5.5%. The sequenced sample consisted of PBMCs. These TCRs come from a young woman in good health and CMV-seronegative. The CDR3 runs from the conserved cysteine through the conserved F or W. The D gene is left open where the match is weak. The size entry is marked missing in some rows and otherwise reads once, few, many or a size class.

>15|TRBD2|TRBJ2-1|TRBV5-1|-
CASSSTSGAPGEQFF
TGCGCCAGCAGCTCCACTAGCGGAGCTCCCGGTGAGCAGTTCTTC
>14|TRBD1|TRBJ1-5|TRBV15|-
CATSRDRDFQPQHF
TGTGCCACCAGCAGGGACAGGGATTTTCAGCCCCAGCATTTT
>13|TRBD1|TRBJ1-4|TRBV30|-
CAWTTGAAEKLFF
TGTGCCTGGACTACAGGGGCAGCGGAAAAACTGTTTTTT
>15|-|TRBJ2-7|TRBV5-1|-
CASSLGDYRAHEQYF
TGCGCCAGCAGCTTGGGCGACTACCGGGCCCACGAGCAGTACTTC
>13|-|TRBJ1-2|TRBV5-4|-
CASSLAGDYGYTF
TGTGCCAGCAGCTTGGCGGGGGACTATGGCTACACCTTC
>14|-|TRBJ1-2|TRBV5-1|-
CASSLSGGDYGYTF
TGCGCCAGCAGCTTAAGCGGGGGCGACTATGGCTACACCTTC
>14|-|TRBJ2-2|TRBV19|once
CASSPGTRTGELFF
TGTGCCAGTAGCCCCGGGACCAGAACCGGGGAGCTGTTTTTT
>15|-|TRBJ1-1|TRBV18|few
CASSPTDGGGTEAFF
TGTGCCAGCTCACCAACTGACGGTGGGGGCACTGAAGCTTTCTTT
>11|-|TRBJ2-7|TRBV20-1|-
CSVGLSYEQYF
TGCAGTGTAGGTTTATCCTACGAGCAGTACTTC
>15|TRBD1|TRBJ1-4|TRBV6-5|-
CASSTYDRGTEKLFF
TGTGCCAGCAGTACCTACGACAGGGGAACTGAAAAACTGTTTTTT
>16|-|TRBJ2-2|TRBV28|few
CASSLGGSPLGRELFF
TGTGCCAGCAGTTTAGGAGGGTCCCCTTTGGGAAGGGAGCTGTTTTTT
>15|-|TRBJ1-5|TRBV2|-
CASRPRGAVIGPQHF
TGTGCCAGCAGGCCCCGGGGAGCCGTTATCGGGCCCCAGCATTTT